These 23 T cell receptor beta chains were sequenced from one sample in a study of blood T cell repertoires in COVID-19. TCRdb's table, derived via immunoSEQ multiplex PCR, lists solely in-frame clones and lacks some. The repertoire holds some 350,000 clones, with roughly 90% as singletons. Specimen: peripheral blood. These receptor sequences come from a woman in her 30s with COVID-19, enrolled during active disease.

In this sample, this clone turned up once. The chain links TRBV25-1 to TRBJ2-5; D gene ambiguous. This CDR3 is 13 amino acids long. V lost 7 bases, J lost 0 bases, and 9 bases lay in between. Germline assignment: CDR1 MGHDK and CDR2 SYGVNS. The chain's CDR3 is CASKTTYQETQYF. In DNA, the CDR3 is TGTGCCAGCAAGACAACCTACCAAGAGACCCAGTACTTC.

The chain carries TRBV5-1 and TRBJ2-2, with 9 bases lining up with TRBD1. Germline trimming cut 7 bases from V and 1 base from J; bases unmatched to any gene: 5. The length of the CDR3 is 15 residues. Germline loops: CDR1 SGHRS, CDR2 YFSETQ. The CDR3: CASGTGQGNTGELFF. The CDR3 DNA follows: TGCGCCAGCGGGACGGGACAGGGGAACACCGGGGAGCTGTTTTTT.

This clone was observed once. The V gene is TRBV10-3, the J gene TRBJ2-6; D is perhaps TRBD2 (6 bases). The CDR3 is 15 residues long. Trimming took off 8 bases at V and 1 base at J, with 12 bases between the two ends. Germline V CDR1 and CDR2: ENHRY, SYGVKD. The CDR3 region has the DNA TGTGCCATCTGGCAGGAGGGGTCTGGGGCCAACGTCCTGACTTTC. Protein: CAIWQEGSGANVLTF.

The chain has TRBV6-5 and TRBJ1-2, with D hard to call. In germline, CDR1 is MNHEY, CDR2 SVGAGI. The CDR3 loop spans 15 amino acids. The ends were cut back, 2 bases at V and 6 bases at J, with 16 bases in the middle. This CDR3 is CASSYPPGGGDGYTF. The DNA for the CDR3 is TGTGCCAGCAGTTACCCTCCGGGAGGTGGGGATGGCTACACCTTC.

The DNA for the CDR3 is TGTGCCAGCAGCCTCGTGGGACAGGGGGTAGCTGAGCAGTTCTTC. It encodes CASSLVGQGVAEQFF. The gene calls are TRBV7-2 and TRBJ2-1; 11 bases align to TRBD1. This CDR3 has 15 residues. V was clipped by 5 bases and J by 9 bases; unmatched bases: 9. Germline V gene sequence: CDR1 SGHTA, CDR2 FQGNSA.

The rearrangement joins TRBV6-5 to TRBJ1-5; 10 positions agree with TRBD1. V shed 7 bases and J 5 bases; nucleotides not matched to a gene: 5. The CDR3 length is 14 residues. Per germline, CDR1 MNHEY and CDR2 SVGAGI. CDR3 in amino acids: CASTGTGVDQPQHF. CDR3 DNA sequence: TGTGCCAGCACGGGGACAGGGGTCGATCAGCCCCAGCATTTT.

This sequence joins TRBV10-2 and TRBJ2-7, with D possibly being TRBD2 (6 bases). Germline loops: CDR1 WSHSY, CDR2 SAAADI. The CDR3 loop spans 12 amino acids. V was pared by 8 bases and J by 5 bases, with 13 bases between. As DNA, the CDR3 is TGCGCCAGCGGCCCCCGGAGGGACGAGCAGTACTTC. Protein product: CASGPRRDEQYF.

The gene calls are TRBV19 and TRBJ1-5, with 11 bases aligning to TRBD1. Losses at the gene ends were 7 bases for V and 3 bases for J; bases not matched to a gene: 8. The CDR3 runs to 16 residues. The germline CDR1 and CDR2 sequences are LNHDA and SQIVND (reference sequence). Here the CDR3 reads CASTPTDRGHNQPQHF. CDR3 nucleotides: TGTGCCAGTACCCCCACGGACAGGGGGCACAATCAGCCCCAGCATTTT.

This clone was picked up one time. The rearrangement uses TRBV13 and TRBJ2-5; D perhaps matches TRBD2 (5 bases). The CDR3 sequence is 16 residues long. CDR1 and CDR2 (germline): PRHDT, FYEKMQ (reference sequence). V was pared by 0 bases and J by 7 bases, with 18 bases between. CDR3 in amino acids: CASSLGEKGIGGTQYF. CDR3 nucleotide sequence: TGTGCCAGCAGCTTAGGAGAGAAAGGGATCGGAGGGACCCAGTACTTC.

The J gene is TRBJ2-5, the V gene TRBV4-3; TRBD2 matches at 10 bases. V lost 1 base to trimming and J lost 5 bases; unmatched junction nucleotides: 4. Per germline, CDR1 LGHNA and CDR2 YSLEER. CDR3 size: 15 residues. CDR3: CASSQGLAGGETQYF. DNA of the CDR3: TGCGCCAGCAGCCAAGGGTTAGCGGGGGGCGAGACCCAGTACTTC.

This rearrangement joins TRBV6-2 or TRBV6-3 to TRBJ1-4; D ambiguous. Trimming pared 3 bases from V and 0 bases from J, leaving 11 bases between. Germline CDR1 MNHEY, CDR2 SVGEGT. There are 16 residues in the CDR3. CDR3 bases: TGTGCCAGCAGTTATATGGAGGGAACAACTAATGAAAAACTGTTTTTT. This encodes CASSYMEGTTNEKLFF.

The chain uses TRBV28 and TRBJ2-7; D gene ambiguous. The CDR3 runs to 15 residues. V lost 4 bases, J lost 0 bases, and 13 bases lay in between. The germline CDR1 and CDR2 sequences are MDHEN and SYDVKM. CDR3 bases: TGTGCCAGCAGTTCTCCCGTTCCTAGCTCCTACGAGCAGTACTTC. It translates to CASSSPVPSSYEQYF.

The chain uses TRBV7-9 and TRBJ2-5, with 8 nucleotides matching TRBD1. CDR1 and CDR2 (germline): SEHNR, FQNEAQ (reference sequence). The CDR3 contains 13 residues. V trimming: 4 bases; J trimming: 5 bases; junction bases outside the gene matches: 3. CDR3 amino acids: CASSSRQGETQYF. The DNA for the CDR3 is TGTGCCAGCAGCTCTCGACAGGGGGAGACCCAGTACTTC.

V and J are TRBV7-2 and TRBJ2-3; D may be TRBD2 (5 bases). The CDR3 extends over 16 amino acids. V was pared by 5 bases and J by 0 bases, with 15 bases between. Germline V lookup: CDR1 SGHTA, CDR2 FQGNSA. The DNA of the CDR3 is TGTGCCAGCAGCCAAATAGGACGGACTAGCACAGATACGCAGTATTTT. Protein: CASSQIGRTSTDTQYF.

This chain uses TRBV29-1 with TRBJ1-2; 7 positions agree with TRBD1. CDR1 is SQVTM, CDR2 ANQGSEA, per germline. The CDR3 runs to 14 residues. V lost 4 bases, J lost 2 bases, and 7 bases stayed unmatched. In DNA form, the CDR3 reads TGCAGCGTTGCCCCCCGACAGGGAAACTATGGCTACACCTTC. Translation: CSVAPRQGNYGYTF.

The chain combines TRBV11-2 with TRBJ1-1; D not resolved. Trimming removed 3 bases at V and 1 base at J, with 6 bases between. Germline lookup yields CDR1 SGHAT and CDR2 FQNNGV. This CDR3 is built from 13 residues. This CDR3 is CASSLGRNTEAFF. In DNA form, the CDR3 reads TGTGCCAGCAGCTTGGGCAGGAACACTGAAGCTTTCTTT.

CDR3 region: CASSLSMLGGEGYTF. The CDR3 DNA reads as TGTGCCAGCAGTTTATCGATGCTGGGGGGAGAGGGCTACACCTTC. The gene calls are TRBV27 and TRBJ1-2; D is perhaps TRBD1 (5 bases). CDR1 MNHEY and CDR2 SMNVEV come from the germline V gene (reference sequence). Trimming took off 0 bases at V and 8 bases at J, with 16 bases between the two ends. This CDR3 is 15 amino acids long.

V and J are TRBV4-1 and TRBJ2-5; perhaps TRBD1 as D (5 bases). V shed 3 bases and J shed 5 bases, with 13 bases lying between them. Germline CDR1 and CDR2: MGHRA and YSYEKL. CDR3 length equals 14 residues. CDR3 amino acids: CASSQIQGLETQYF. CDR3 coding DNA: TGCGCCAGCAGCCAGATCCAGGGTCTTGAGACCCAGTACTTC.

The chain uses TRBV4-1 and TRBJ2-7; tentatively, D is TRBD2 (7 bases). Germline V gene data show CDR1 as MGHRA and CDR2 as YSYEKL. V shed 1 base and J shed 3 bases, with 13 bases lying between them. This CDR3 spans 15 amino acids. CDR3 sequence (DNA): TGCGCCAGCAGCCAAGGGGGGGGCCCTCGCTACGAGCAGTACTTC. Residues: CASSQGGGPRYEQYF.

The chain links TRBV11-2 to TRBJ1-3, with TRBD1 matching 9 bases. CDR1 and CDR2 from the germline V gene are SGHAT and FQNNGV. V shed 4 bases, J shed 1 base, and the junction held 5 bases outside the gene matches. The CDR3 has 16 residues. CDR3 DNA: TGTGCCAGCAGCTCCGGGACAGGGATTTCTGGAAACACCATATATTTT. Residues: CASSSGTGISGNTIYF.

This clone showed up just once. The gene calls are TRBV7-9 and TRBJ2-2; 7 bases are a match to TRBD1. Germline lookup yields CDR1 SEHNR and CDR2 FQNEAQ (reference sequence). V lost 5 bases and J lost 1; bases outside the gene matches: 10. This CDR3 has 17 residues. The chain's CDR3 is CASSLHGQAMNTGELFF. The CDR3 DNA sequence: TGTGCCAGCAGCCTCCACGGACAGGCAATGAACACCGGGGAGCTGTTTTTT.

The genes are TRBV10-3 and TRBJ1-5; no reliable D call. CDR1 and CDR2 from the germline V gene are ENHRY and SYGVKD. V dropped 0 bases and J dropped 5 bases, with 8 bases sitting between them. This CDR3 spans 14 amino acids. For the CDR3, the DNA is TGTGCCATCAGTGAGTCCTCGGGAGATCAGCCCCAGCATTTT. Protein sequence: CAISESSGDQPQHF.

This clone has only a few counts. The chain has TRBV5-1 and TRBJ2-2, with a tentative D call TRBD2 (6 bases). V lost 4 bases to trimming and J lost 2 bases, with 12 bases between them. The CDR3 is made up of 15 amino acids. Germline V gene data show CDR1 as SGHRS and CDR2 as YFSETQ. CDR3: CASSPSGLNTGELFF. Here the CDR3 DNA reads TGCGCCAGCAGCCCGTCCGGACTAAACACCGGGGAGCTGTTTTTT.